These 15 T cell receptor beta chains share one sample of origin, sequenced in a study of T cells in localized non-small cell lung cancer (TCRdb year 2020). The method behind the library was the immunoSEQ multiplex PCR assay. TCRdb re-hosts the immuneACCESS table, in-frame sequences only. Its copies lack some clones; in the studies checked, an unresolved V gene accounts for under half of them, and the cause for the rest is not known. This sample is represented by tens of thousands of clones; around 90% of them were singletons. The ten largest clones take up more than 14% of the sample. Source: peripheral blood, taken before any cancer treatment. The receptors here all came from a man between 35 and 75 years old with stage I squamous cell lung carcinoma.

The rearrangement joins TRBV5-3 to TRBJ1-5; D uncertain. TRBV5-3 is treated as an ORF (open reading frame) with a function not yet certain. There are 13 residues in the CDR3. V lost 0 bases and J 2 bases, leaving 3 bases between the germline ends. The CDR3 coding sequence is TGTGCCAGAAGCTTGGATGGCAATCAGCCCCAGCATTTT. It specifies CARSLDGNQPQHF.

J is TRBJ2-7 and V is TRBV5-6; D unresolved. In germline, CDR1 is SGHDT, CDR2 YYEEEE. This CDR3 is built from 13 residues. With 0 bases removed from V and 2 bases from J, the gap between germline ends came to 6 bases. The CDR3 DNA reads TGTGCCAGCAGCTTGGTGAACGCCTACGAGCAGTACTTC. Translating gives CASSLVNAYEQYF.

The V and J genes are TRBV28 and TRBJ2-5, with D possibly being TRBD1 or TRBD2 (5 bases each). This CDR3 region has 16 residues. The germline gives CDR1 MDHEN, CDR2 SYDVKM. Trimming stripped 4 bases from V and 0 bases from J, with 15 bases between. Here the CDR3 reads CASSSYPGRNQETQYF. The CDR3 nucleotides read TGTGCCAGCAGTTCCTACCCGGGACGCAACCAAGAGACCCAGTACTTC.

V and J are TRBV6-5 and TRBJ2-5; a weak D match, TRBD1 (6 bases). CDR3 size: 15 residues. Germline V lookup: CDR1 MNHEY, CDR2 SVGAGI. The V gene lost 5 bases and the J gene lost 5 bases, with 18 bases spanning the gap. DNA of the CDR3: TGTGCCAGCAGTCCCAGGGGACCGGGGTGGGAGACCCAGTACTTC. Translating it yields CASSPRGPGWETQYF.

This chain joins TRBV18 and TRBJ2-5; D is unclear. Germline V gene sequence: CDR1 KGHSH, CDR2 LQKENI. V lost 6 bases, J lost 3 bases, and 5 bases lay in between. The CDR3 is made up of 11 amino acids. The CDR3 DNA reads as TGTGCCAGCTCCCTGAAAGAGACCCAGTACTTC. Its protein is CASSLKETQYF.

This rearrangement joins TRBV5-1 to TRBJ2-3; a weak D match, TRBD1 (6 bases). Germline loops: CDR1 SGHRS, CDR2 YFSETQ. Trimming left V 2 bases short and J 3 bases short, with 10 bases between. This CDR3 is 14 amino acids long. The CDR3 DNA is TGCGCCAGCAGCTTCAGGGGACAAACAGATACGCAGTATTTT. This sequence encodes CASSFRGQTDTQYF.

This chain uses TRBV6-1 with TRBJ1-6; 7 nucleotides match TRBD1. Unmatched junction bases numbered 5, after V lost 4 bases and J lost 5 bases. Germline CDR1 is MNHNS and CDR2 is SASEGT. This CDR3 has 15 amino acids. CDR3 in amino acids: CASSALQGHNSPLHF. Here the CDR3 DNA reads TGTGCCAGCAGTGCCCTACAGGGGCATAATTCACCCCTCCACTTT.

The chain is built from TRBV6-1 and TRBJ2-7; D gene unclear. The CDR3 is 14 amino acids. Germline V CDR1 and CDR2: MNHNS, SASEGT. Trimming cost V 5 bases and J 3 bases, with 14 bases left between them. CDR3 DNA sequence: TGTGCCAGCAGTAAAACGAGGAGAGACTACGAGCAGTACTTC. This sequence encodes CASSKTRRDYEQYF.

CDR3 in DNA: TGTGCCAGCAGCTTGGCGTCCAGGGAGGGGGGCTACACCTTC. Protein: CASSLASREGGYTF. This sequence joins TRBV5-4 and TRBJ1-2; D perhaps matches TRBD1 (5 bases). The CDR3 runs 14 residues. Per germline, CDR1 SGHNT and CDR2 YYREEE (reference sequence). Trimming stripped 0 bases from V and 8 bases from J, with 14 bases between.

The chain carries TRBV5-5 and TRBJ1-2, with D maybe TRBD1 (5 bases). This CDR3 contains 13 residues. The germline V and J ends were trimmed by 5 bases and 3 bases, with 11 bases remaining between them. Germline CDR1 SGHKS, CDR2 YYEKEE (reference sequence). Written as DNA, the CDR3 is TGTGCCAGCAGTTTTACAGGTGACTATGGCTACACCTTC. Its translation is CASSFTGDYGYTF.

The gene calls are TRBV27 and TRBJ2-5; D call uncertain. V lost 6 bases and J 1 base, leaving 21 bases between the germline ends. The CDR3 covers 17 residues. In germline, CDR1 is MNHEY, CDR2 SMNVEV (reference sequence). The CDR3 DNA reads as TGTGCCAGCAGATTAGGGCGTGCCGCGTCGGGCCAAGAGACCCAGTACTTC. Protein: CASRLGRAASGQETQYF.

The chain recombines TRBV6-5 with TRBJ2-3; 11 nucleotides align to TRBD2. CDR3 length equals 16 residues. Germline V gene data show CDR1 as MNHEY and CDR2 as SVGAGI. J was trimmed by 8 bases and V by 0 bases; bases with no gene match: 7. In nucleotides, the CDR3 is TGTGCCAGCAGTTACTCCGTAGCGGGGGGGCGGAGTACGCAGTATTTT. Amino acid sequence: CASSYSVAGGRSTQYF.

This clone appeared a single time. The V and J genes are TRBV28 and TRBJ1-5, with TRBD1 as a possible D gene (6 bases). Trimming removed 5 bases from V and 4 bases from J, with 21 bases in between. The CDR3 has 17 amino acids. Germline CDR1 is MDHEN and CDR2 is SYDVKM. CDR3 residues: CASSVARGEIGNQPQHF. The CDR3 DNA reads as TGTGCCAGCAGTGTAGCTAGGGGGGAGATTGGAAATCAGCCCCAGCATTTT.

The chain employs TRBV6-5 and TRBJ1-3; D gene ambiguous. V lost 6 bases, J lost 4 bases, and 10 bases lay in between. The CDR3 is 13 amino acids. Germline assignment: CDR1 MNHEY and CDR2 SVGAGI. The CDR3: CASRPEKGNTIYF. As DNA, the CDR3 is TGTGCCAGCAGGCCCGAGAAAGGAAACACCATATATTTT.

V is TRBV6-5 and J is TRBJ1-4, with D unclear. CDR1 is MNHEY, CDR2 SVGAGI, per germline. This CDR3 spans 14 amino acids. Trimming pared 2 bases from V and 2 bases from J, leaving 6 bases between. CDR3 sequence: CASSYLDTNEKLFF. The CDR3 DNA is TGTGCCAGCAGTTACCTGGACACTAATGAAAAACTGTTTTTT.